This passage covers 30 T cell receptor beta chains from one sample sequenced in a study of Tregs in tolerant kidney transplant recipients. Data came from immunoSEQ multiplex PCR; TCRdb stores just in-frame clones and leaves some out. This listing includes about 48,000 clones. Sequenced here: CD4+ T cells from blood, sampled before the transplant. The receptor set was obtained from a human donor who received a combined kidney and bone marrow transplant.

Comment on this clone: The read terminates 3 residues before the CDR3 end, so the remaining end is supplied by the germline J gene. This chain connects TRBV5-1 to TRBJ2-5; tentatively, D is TRBD1 (6 bases). In germline, CDR1 is SGHRS, CDR2 YFSETQ. The CDR3 loop spans 13 amino acids. The V and J ends lost 4 bases and 5 bases respectively, with 12 bases between them. CDR3 in amino acids: CASSPTGIETQYF. CDR3 bases read: TGCGCCAGCAGCCCTACAGGGATCGAGACC.

Comment on this clone: Read coverage stops 3 residues before the CDR3 terminus; the germline J gene supplies the remainder. This chain connects TRBV6-1 to TRBJ1-1; 7 nucleotides line up with TRBD1. This CDR3 is built from 14 residues. V shed 1 base, J shed 5 bases, and the junction held 4 bases outside the gene matches. In germline, CDR1 is MNHNS, CDR2 SASEGT. CDR3 sequence: CASSEDRGTTEAFF. CDR3 bases read: TGTGCCAGCAGTGAAGACAGGGGAACGACTGAA.

Comments on this clone: The CDR3 extends 3 residues past the end of the read, so its final part is completed from the germline J gene. This chain uses TRBV29-1 with TRBJ2-3; no definite D call. V lost 4 bases and J 0 bases, leaving 8 bases between the germline ends. CDR1 and CDR2 from the germline V gene are SQVTM and ANQGSEA. The CDR3 sequence is 13 residues long. The CDR3 sequence is CSVVARSTDTQYF. The part of the CDR3 DNA that was read is TGCAGCGTTGTTGCTAGAAGCACAGATACG.

With regard to this clone: With the read ending 3 residues before the CDR3 end, the germline J gene is used to fill in that end. The genes are TRBV5-1 and TRBJ2-1; 11 bases line up with TRBD1. Germline V CDR1 and CDR2: SGHRS, YFSETQ. V lost 4 bases and J lost 6; bases outside the gene matches: 12. The CDR3 totals 17 residues. Incomplete CDR3 DNA: TGCGCCAGCAGCGACTCTACCGGACAGGGGGCAGGCAATGAG. The encoded protein is CASSDSTGQGAGNE. The entire CDR3 protein is CASSDSTGQGAGNEQFF.

In regard to this clone: The read comes to an end 3 residues before the CDR3 does, leaving the germline J gene to fill in the end. The gene calls are TRBV7-3 and TRBJ2-1; tentative D call: TRBD2 (6 bases). Trimming pared 1 base from V and 5 bases from J, leaving 12 bases between. The CDR3 covers 15 residues. Per germline, CDR1 SGHTA and CDR2 FQGTGA. The CDR3 bases that were read are TGTGCCAGCAGCTTAAGGAGGGGTCCGGACAATGAG. This encodes CASSLRRGPDNE. The CDR3, in full, reads CASSLRRGPDNEQFF.

Comments on this clone: The read terminates 3 residues before the CDR3 end, so the remaining end is supplied by the germline J gene. The chain carries TRBV5-1 and TRBJ2-3, with 9 bases lining up with TRBD2. J was trimmed by 0 bases and V by 1 base; bases with no gene match: 3. From germline, CDR1 is SGHRS and CDR2 YFSETQ. The length of the CDR3 is 16 residues. CDR3 in amino acids: CASSLPSGTSTDTQYF. CDR3 DNA, as far as it was read: TGCGCCAGCAGCTTGCCTAGCGGGACTAGCACAGATACG.

Comments on this clone: Coverage ceases 3 residues before the CDR3 finishes, and the germline J gene fills in the end. V is TRBV2 and J is TRBJ2-7; 7 nucleotides agree with TRBD2. The CDR3 totals 15 residues. J gave up 1 base and V 4 bases, and 7 bases lay outside the gene matches. From germline, CDR1 is SNHLY and CDR2 FYNNEI. The CDR3: CASSGQAGVSYEQYF. The CDR3 DNA, read in part, is TGTGCCAGCAGTGGTCAGGCGGGAGTATCCTACGAG. Variable domain in full (rest from reference TRBV2 and TRBJ2-7): EPEVTQTPSHQVTQMGQEVILRCVPISNHLYFYWYRQILGQKVEFLVSFYNNEISEKSEIFDDQFSVERPDGSNFTLKIRSTKLEDSAMYFCASSGQAGVSYEQYFGPGTRLTVT.

Concerning this clone itself: From the germline J gene comes the end of the CDR3, since the read stops 3 residues before it. The chain is built from TRBV6-2 or TRBV6-3 and TRBJ2-7; 10 positions agree with TRBD2. J was trimmed by 0 bases and V by 4 bases; bases with no gene match: 3. CDR1 MNHEY and CDR2 SVGEGT come from the germline V gene. The CDR3 is 15 residues long. CDR3 bases read: TGTGCCAGCAGTTCCTCTAGCGGGAGCTCCTACGAG. It codes for CASSSSSGSSYE. The entire CDR3 sequence reads CASSSSSGSSYEQYF.

As to this clone: Coverage ceases 3 residues before the CDR3 finishes, and the germline J gene fills in the end. The chain joins TRBV2 to TRBJ2-7; D perhaps matches TRBD1 (6 bases). The germline V gene has CDR1 SNHLY and CDR2 FYNNEI. The CDR3 is 13 amino acids. V was pared by 3 bases and J by 5 bases, with 11 bases between. The CDR3: CASSDRGFDEQYF. The sequenced CDR3 bases are TGTGCCAGCAGTGACAGGGGATTTGACGAG.

As for this clone: The CDR3 extends 3 residues past the end of the read, so its final part is completed from the germline J gene. The chain joins TRBV10-2 to TRBJ1-1, with D uncertain. Germline V CDR1 and CDR2: WSHSY, SAAADI. The CDR3 covers 14 residues. V was shortened by 7 bases and J by 1 base, with 13 bases between the two germline ends. CDR3 sequence reads: CASTFHGGNTEAFF. CDR3 bases read: TGCGCCAGCACGTTTCATGGCGGGAACACTGAA.

Of note for this clone: The read is 3 residues too short to cover the CDR3 end, so that end is filled in from the germline J gene. J is TRBJ2-5 and V is TRBV19, with D uncertain. CDR1 and CDR2 from the germline V gene are LNHDA and SQIVND (reference sequence). CDR3 length: 13 amino acids. Trimming pared 4 bases from V and 0 bases from J, leaving 6 bases between. CDR3 sequence reads: CASSTTNQETQYF. Incomplete CDR3 DNA: TGTGCCAGTAGTACGACAAACCAAGAGACC.

A remark on this clone: The CDR3 end falls 3 residues outside the read, so it is completed with the germline J gene. This chain connects TRBV7-8 to TRBJ2-1; D might be TRBD1 or TRBD2, each matching 5 bases. Germline loops: CDR1 SGHVS, CDR2 FQNEAQ. This CDR3 spans 17 amino acids. Trimming shortened V by 0 bases and J by 7 bases, and 19 bases separated the two germline ends. CDR3 in amino acids: CASSLALARGEKNEQFF. Incomplete CDR3 DNA: TGTGCCAGCAGCTTAGCGTTGGCTAGAGGGGAAAAAAATGAG.

On this clone itself: The read falls 3 residues short of the CDR3 end, and the missing part is taken from the germline J gene. The rearrangement uses TRBV2 and TRBJ2-5; 10 positions match TRBD2. Germline V gene data show CDR1 as SNHLY and CDR2 as FYNNEI. This CDR3 region has 14 residues. After removal of 4 bases from V and 6 bases from J, the junction contained 5 bases not matched to a gene. The CDR3 is CASSVASGRKTQYF. Incomplete CDR3 DNA: TGTGCCAGCAGTGTGGCTAGCGGGAGAAAGACC.

About this clone itself: Coverage ceases 3 residues before the CDR3 finishes, and the germline J gene fills in the end. This rearrangement joins TRBV20-1 to TRBJ1-2; maybe TRBD1 (6 bases). The germline V gene has CDR1 DFQATT and CDR2 SNEGSKA (reference sequence). This CDR3 has 17 amino acids. Trimming cost V 0 bases and J 4 bases, with 21 bases left between them. The covered CDR3 bases are TGCAGTGCTAGAGATCAACTACAGGGCGGGATTGGCTATGGC. Translated: CSARDQLQGGIGYG. From start to end, the CDR3 is CSARDQLQGGIGYGYTF.

As regards this clone: Read data end 3 residues before the CDR3 end; the end is taken from the germline J gene. The V and J genes are TRBV2 and TRBJ1-4, with 9 positions matching TRBD1. Trimming took 6 bases from V and 5 from J; bases not matched to a gene: 4. The V gene's germline CDR1 is SNHLY and CDR2 FYNNEI. The CDR3 is 14 residues long. Here the CDR3 reads CASRSGTGNEKLFF. The CDR3 bases that were read are TGTGCCAGCAGGTCCGGGACAGGGAATGAAAAA. Full variable domain (missing parts from reference TRBV2 and TRBJ1-4): EPEVTQTPSHQVTQMGQEVILRCVPISNHLYFYWYRQILGQKVEFLVSFYNNEISEKSEIFDDQFSVERPDGSNFTLKIRSTKLEDSAMYFCASRSGTGNEKLFFGSGTQLSVL.

The sequenced CDR3 bases are TGTGCCAGCAGCCCGGGGACTAGCGGGGTATTCACAGATACG. Protein product: CASSPGTSGVFTDT. The whole CDR3 protein is CASSPGTSGVFTDTQYF. This chain uses TRBV7-6 with TRBJ2-3; 13 bases fit TRBD2. The read terminates 3 residues before the CDR3 end, so the remaining end is supplied by the germline J gene. Germline values: CDR1 SGHVS, CDR2 FNYEAQ. The CDR3 covers 17 residues. V gave up 5 bases and J gave up 2 bases; unmatched junction bases: 7.

A word on this clone: The missing CDR3 end, 3 residues past where the read stops, is filled in from the germline J gene. This chain joins TRBV11-2 and TRBJ2-1, with 7 bases lining up with TRBD2. With 0 bases clipped from V and 3 bases from J, the junction kept 2 bases outside the gene matches. This CDR3 comprises 15 residues. CDR1 SGHAT and CDR2 FQNNGV come from the germline V gene. The CDR3 is CASSLEGLVYNEQFF. The sequenced part of the CDR3 DNA is TGTGCCAGCAGCTTAGAAGGACTAGTCTACAATGAG.

As concerns this clone: The DNA ends 3 residues before the CDR3 does, and the rest of the CDR3 is filled in from the germline J gene. The chain joins TRBV5-4 to TRBJ1-2; maybe TRBD1 (6 bases). Per the germline V gene, CDR1 is SGHNT and CDR2 is YYREEE (reference sequence). The length of the CDR3 is 14 residues. Trimming pared 0 bases from V and 6 bases from J, leaving 12 bases between. CDR3 region: CASSLEAGANGYTF. The CDR3 bases that were read are TGTGCCAGCAGCTTGGAAGCGGGGGCGAATGGC.

Details on this clone: The read halts 3 residues ahead of the CDR3 end, with the missing end drawn from the germline J gene. This chain connects TRBV7-9 to TRBJ2-1; 8 bases map to TRBD1. The CDR3 is 15 amino acids. The junction had 8 bases not matched to a gene; V was cut back by 6 bases and J by 4 bases. Germline lookup yields CDR1 SEHNR and CDR2 FQNEAQ (reference sequence). CDR3 bases read: TGTGCCAGCAGTCTCGACAGGGGCCTATACAATGAG. Its translation: CASSLDRGLYNE. The entire CDR3 reads CASSLDRGLYNEQFF.

Worth noting for this clone: The CDR3 goes on 3 residues after the read ends, and that part is filled in from the germline J gene. J is TRBJ2-7 and V is TRBV20-1; weak D call: TRBD1 (6 bases). The germline V gene has CDR1 DFQATT and CDR2 SNEGSKA (reference sequence). The V and J ends lost 6 bases and 6 bases respectively, with 12 bases between them. The CDR3 extends over 11 amino acids. The DNA read from the CDR3 is TGCAGTGCCCCAGGACAGCTCGAG. This translates into CSAPGQLE. The full CDR3 is CSAPGQLEQYF.

To note about this clone: The read halts 3 residues ahead of the CDR3 end, with the missing end drawn from the germline J gene. The chain has TRBV30 and TRBJ2-6; 7 bases match TRBD1. V was clipped by 5 bases and J by 0 bases; unmatched bases: 1. The CDR3 is 14 amino acids. Per germline, CDR1 GTSNPN and CDR2 SVGIG (reference sequence). Incomplete CDR3 DNA: TGTGCCTGGGACAGGGCCTCTGGGGCCAACGTC. Its protein product is CAWDRASGANV. The entire CDR3 is CAWDRASGANVLTF.

On this clone itself: The read falls 3 residues short of the CDR3 end, and the missing part is taken from the germline J gene. The chain combines TRBV2 with TRBJ2-3; weak D call: TRBD2 (5 bases). Germline V gene data show CDR1 as SNHLY and CDR2 as FYNNEI. The CDR3 runs 15 residues. Trimming pared 8 bases from V and 0 bases from J, leaving 15 bases between. The CDR3 loop is CASWRGQTSTDTQYF. CDR3 DNA (partial): TGTGCCAGCTGGCGAGGGCAAACTAGCACAGATACG.

Concerning this clone itself: The read ends 3 residues early relative to the CDR3; the germline J gene fills the gap. J is TRBJ2-3 and V is TRBV4-2, with 9 bases fitting TRBD2. The CDR3 has 20 residues. J was trimmed by 5 bases and V by 4 bases; bases with no gene match: 22. From germline, CDR1 is LGHNA and CDR2 YNFKEQ. Incomplete CDR3 DNA: TGTGCCAGCAGCCCGGGAAGGGGGATTTTCGCGGGAGGGAAAGGAGATACG. As protein: CASSPGRGIFAGGKGDT. The full CDR3 protein is CASSPGRGIFAGGKGDTQYF.

Notes on this clone: The read is 3 residues too short to cover the CDR3 end, so that end is filled in from the germline J gene. The V gene is TRBV5-1, the J gene TRBJ2-7; D call uncertain. This CDR3 spans 15 amino acids. The germline V gene encodes CDR1 SGHRS and CDR2 YFSETQ. Trimming cost V 0 bases and J 4 bases, with 14 bases left between them. The CDR3 loop reads CASSLAGPSQYEQYF. CDR3 DNA (partial): TGCGCCAGCAGCTTGGCTGGCCCGTCCCAATACGAG.

The CDR3 bases that were read are TGTGCCAGCAGCTTAACAAGGAGCACAGATACG. Its translation is CASSLTRSTDT. The entire CDR3 sequence reads CASSLTRSTDTQYF. This rearrangement joins TRBV11-3 to TRBJ2-3; no clear D gene. Coverage ceases 3 residues before the CDR3 finishes, and the germline J gene fills in the end. This CDR3 contains 14 residues. Per germline, CDR1 SGHNT and CDR2 YENEEA. V was shortened by 2 bases and J by 0 bases, with 6 bases between the two germline ends.

In regard to this clone: Sequencing ends 3 residues short of the CDR3 end; the germline J gene provides the rest. V and J are TRBV7-3 and TRBJ1-2, with 7 positions matching TRBD1. Germline values: CDR1 SGHTA, CDR2 FQGTGA. CDR3 size: 13 residues. Unmatched junction bases numbered 4, after V lost 6 bases and J lost 3 bases. CDR3 region: CASSRGQDYGYTF. The DNA read from the CDR3 is TGTGCCAGCAGTCGCGGACAGGACTATGGC.

A word on this clone: The CDR3 end lies 3 residues beyond the end of the read and is filled in from the germline J gene. The rearrangement links TRBV7-2 to TRBJ2-7, with D tentatively TRBD1 or TRBD2 (5 bases each). V lost 5 bases and J lost 6, with 20 bases in between. The CDR3 has 15 amino acids. The germline gives CDR1 SGHTA, CDR2 FQGNSA. The CDR3 DNA, read in part, is TGTGCCAGCAGCCGCCGAGACCAGGGAGTCAGCGAG. Translated: CASSRRDQGVSE. The entire CDR3 protein is CASSRRDQGVSEQYF.

With respect to this clone: The CDR3 end lies 3 residues beyond the end of the read and is filled in from the germline J gene. The chain couples TRBV30 to TRBJ2-5; weak D call: TRBD1 (6 bases). The V and J ends lost 3 bases and 5 bases respectively, with 19 bases between them. CDR1 is GTSNPN and CDR2 is SVGIG in the germline V gene (reference sequence). There are 15 residues in the CDR3. The CDR3 loop is CAWREVQGLRETQYF. The part of the CDR3 DNA that was read is TGTGCCTGGAGAGAAGTCCAGGGGTTGAGGGAGACC.

On this clone itself: The read stops 3 residues short of the end of the CDR3; the missing end is completed from the germline J gene. The genes are TRBV30 and TRBJ2-6; 8 bases map to TRBD1. The CDR3 runs 16 residues. Germline V gives CDR1 GTSNPN, CDR2 SVGIG (reference sequence). The trim removed 4 bases at V and 0 bases at J, leaving 5 bases unmatched. CDR3 amino acids: CAWTGQDLSGANVLTF. The CDR3 bases that were read are TGTGCCTGGACGGGACAGGACCTCTCTGGGGCCAACGTC.

The CDR3 protein is CASSGGDRGNPGELFF. The part of the CDR3 DNA that was read is TGTGCCAGTAGTGGGGGGGACAGGGGCAATCCCGGGGAG. This chain joins TRBV19 and TRBJ2-2; 10 bases fit TRBD1. Read coverage stops 3 residues before the CDR3 terminus; the germline J gene supplies the remainder. This CDR3 has 16 residues. CDR1 and CDR2 from the germline V gene are LNHDA and SQIVND (reference sequence). The V segment lost 5 bases and the J segment 6 bases; nucleotides outside the gene matches: 9.